These 11 T cell receptor beta chains were all obtained from the same sample, sequenced in a study of cytomegalovirus exposure and HLA in healthy donors. PCR used 60 Vbeta primers and 13 Jbeta primers. Profiling relied on immunoSEQ multiplex PCR, and the TCRdb table lists in-frame clones only, not all of them. Of about 140,000 clones in the sample, over 60% were seen once. Sample: PBMCs. These receptors all stem from a middle-aged man in good health and CMV-seropositive.

The chain recombines TRBV27 with TRBJ1-2; 10 nucleotides agree with TRBD1. In germline, CDR1 is MNHEY, CDR2 SMNVEV (reference sequence). With 5 bases clipped from V and 4 bases from J, the junction kept 10 bases outside the gene matches. The CDR3 covers 16 residues. CDR3 loop: CASSPLGQGLLYGYTF. CDR3 in DNA: TGTGCCAGCAGTCCCCTGGGACAGGGGCTCCTCTATGGCTACACCTTC.

The rearrangement uses TRBV2 and TRBJ1-4; a possible D gene is TRBD1 (6 bases). The V end lost 6 bases, the J end lost 4 bases, and 12 bases lay between the germline ends. There are 14 residues in the CDR3. Germline lookup yields CDR1 SNHLY and CDR2 FYNNEI. In DNA form, the CDR3 reads TGTGCCAGCAGAGGACAGAAACTTAATGAAAAACTGTTTTTT. This sequence encodes CASRGQKLNEKLFF.

The chain joins TRBV2 to TRBJ2-1, with D perhaps TRBD2 (5 bases). Germline assignment: CDR1 SNHLY and CDR2 FYNNEI. The CDR3 is 13 residues long. Trimming removed 5 bases at V and 4 bases at J, with 9 bases between. The CDR3 loop is CASSSTGYNEQFF. The CDR3 nucleotides read TGTGCCAGCAGTTCGACGGGATACAATGAGCAGTTCTTC.

The genes are TRBV10-3 and TRBJ2-1; the match to TRBD2 covers 9 bases. The J segment lost 7 bases and the V segment lost 10 bases, leaving 11 bases of the junction unmatched. Germline CDR1 reads ENHRY; CDR2 reads SYGVKD. This CDR3 has 14 residues. The CDR3 is CATSLAGEENEQFF. The CDR3, as DNA: TGTGCCACCTCTTTAGCGGGAGAGGAGAATGAGCAGTTCTTC.

The sample holds one count of this clone. This chain links TRBV13 with TRBJ2-7; 12 nucleotides agree with TRBD2. Per the germline V gene, CDR1 is PRHDT and CDR2 is FYEKMQ (reference sequence). V dropped 5 bases and J dropped 3; count of bases not matched to a gene: 5. This CDR3 spans 15 amino acids. The CDR3 is CASSPRTSGVYEQYF. In nucleotides, the CDR3 is TGTGCCAGCAGCCCACGGACTAGCGGGGTCTACGAGCAGTACTTC.

J is TRBJ1-6 and V is TRBV28; the D is unclear. The germline V and J ends were trimmed by 5 bases and 13 bases, with 9 bases remaining between them. The CDR3 runs 11 residues. Germline lookup yields CDR1 MDHEN and CDR2 SYDVKM. Here the CDR3 reads CASSPLGPLHF. CDR3 in DNA: TGTGCCAGCAGTCCCTTGGGCCCCCTCCACTTT.

The chain carries TRBV10-1 and TRBJ2-7; maybe TRBD1 (6 bases). Germline lookup yields CDR1 WNHNN and CDR2 SYGVQD (reference sequence). CDR3 length equals 15 residues. Trimming took off 4 bases at V and 2 bases at J, with 15 bases between the two ends. For the CDR3, the DNA is TGCGCCAGCAGTGGGCAGGCGGACAGTGCCTACGAGCAGTACTTC. It translates to CASSGQADSAYEQYF.

The chain has TRBV2 and TRBJ2-1, with 12 nucleotides matching TRBD2. The V gene's germline CDR1 is SNHLY and CDR2 FYNNEI. The V and J ends lost 5 bases and 8 bases, in that order; junction bases with no gene match: 13. The CDR3 extends over 17 amino acids. The CDR3 reads CASSTNLAGGLVDEQFF. The CDR3 DNA sequence: TGTGCCAGCAGTACCAACCTAGCGGGAGGGCTTGTCGATGAGCAGTTCTTC.

The rearrangement links TRBV27 to TRBJ2-1; the D gene is possibly TRBD1 (6 bases). The CDR3 runs to 14 residues. The V gene's germline CDR1 is MNHEY and CDR2 SMNVEV (reference sequence). Trimming removed 6 bases from V and 2 bases from J, with 11 bases in between. The CDR3, as DNA: TGTGCCAGCAGGGTACAGGGACCCTACAATGAGCAGTTCTTC. Protein sequence: CASRVQGPYNEQFF.

This clone is termed medium-sized. This sequence joins TRBV4-3 and TRBJ2-3, with D hard to call. The CDR3 loop spans 13 amino acids. The ends were cut back, 1 base at V and 2 bases at J, with 4 bases in the middle. CDR1 LGHNA and CDR2 YSLEER come from the germline V gene. The CDR3 loop reads CASSQAVTDTQYF. The CDR3 DNA follows: TGCGCCAGCAGCCAAGCAGTCACAGATACGCAGTATTTT.

J is TRBJ2-3 and V is TRBV10-1; D perhaps matches TRBD1 (5 bases). V gave up 5 bases and J gave up 8 bases, with 17 bases separating them. CDR1 and CDR2 from the germline V gene are WNHNN and SYGVQD (reference sequence). This CDR3 is built from 14 residues. The CDR3 coding sequence is TGCGCCAGCAGTTCTCTGGGGCTGCCCGGTACGCAGTATTTT. It specifies CASSSLGLPGTQYF.